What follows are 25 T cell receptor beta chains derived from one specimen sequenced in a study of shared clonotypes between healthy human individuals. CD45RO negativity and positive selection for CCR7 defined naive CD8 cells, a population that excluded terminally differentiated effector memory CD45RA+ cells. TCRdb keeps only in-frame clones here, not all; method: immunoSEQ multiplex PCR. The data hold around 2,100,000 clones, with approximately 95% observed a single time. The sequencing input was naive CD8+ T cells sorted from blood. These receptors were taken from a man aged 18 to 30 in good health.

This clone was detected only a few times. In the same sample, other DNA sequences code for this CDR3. Here the CDR3 reads CASSFQGTGELFF. In DNA form, the CDR3 reads TGTGCCAGCAGTTTCCAGGGTACCGGGGAGCTGTTTTTT. The V gene is TRBV27, the J gene TRBJ2-2; D might be TRBD1 (5 bases). In germline, CDR1 is MNHEY, CDR2 SMNVEV (reference sequence). With 3 bases removed from V and 5 bases from J, the gap between germline ends came to 7 bases. The CDR3 is made up of 13 amino acids.

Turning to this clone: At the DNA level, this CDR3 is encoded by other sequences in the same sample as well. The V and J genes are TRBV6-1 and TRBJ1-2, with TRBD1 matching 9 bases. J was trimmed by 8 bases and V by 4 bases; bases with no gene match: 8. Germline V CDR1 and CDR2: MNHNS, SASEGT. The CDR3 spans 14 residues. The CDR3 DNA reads TGTGCCAGCAGTGCTTTGGGACAGGGCTACGGCTACACCTTC. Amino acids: CASSALGQGYGYTF.

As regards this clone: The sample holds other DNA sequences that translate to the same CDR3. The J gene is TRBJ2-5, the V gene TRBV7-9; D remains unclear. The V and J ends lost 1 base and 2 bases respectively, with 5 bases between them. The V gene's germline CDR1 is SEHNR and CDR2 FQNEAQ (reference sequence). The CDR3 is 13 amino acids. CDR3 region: CASSLGQQETQYF. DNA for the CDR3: TGTGCCAGCAGCTTAGGACAACAAGAGACCCAGTACTTC.

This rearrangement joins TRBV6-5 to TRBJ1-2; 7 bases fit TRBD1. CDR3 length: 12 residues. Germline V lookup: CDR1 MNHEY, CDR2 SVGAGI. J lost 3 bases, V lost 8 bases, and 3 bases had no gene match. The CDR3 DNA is TGTGCCAGCCTAGGGACAGACTATGGCTACACCTTC. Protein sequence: CASLGTDYGYTF.

Here the CDR3 DNA reads TGTGCCAGCAGTTACGACCTGGGAGCGGGGGAGCAGTTCTTC. It specifies CASSYDLGAGEQFF. The chain has TRBV6-5 and TRBJ2-1, with 7 nucleotides matching TRBD2. Germline CDR1 and CDR2: MNHEY and SVGAGI. J gave up 10 bases and V 2 bases, and 8 bases lay outside the gene matches. This CDR3 is built from 14 residues.

CDR3 coding DNA: TGTGCCAGCAGTTTACGCACAGGTTATTGGACAGGGGCATTGAACACTGAAGCTTTCTTT. Protein product: CASSLRTGYWTGALNTEAFF. The J gene is TRBJ1-1, the V gene TRBV28; 9 positions match TRBD1. J was trimmed by 0 bases and V by 2 bases; bases with no gene match: 16. The V gene's germline CDR1 is MDHEN and CDR2 SYDVKM. This CDR3 is built from 20 residues.

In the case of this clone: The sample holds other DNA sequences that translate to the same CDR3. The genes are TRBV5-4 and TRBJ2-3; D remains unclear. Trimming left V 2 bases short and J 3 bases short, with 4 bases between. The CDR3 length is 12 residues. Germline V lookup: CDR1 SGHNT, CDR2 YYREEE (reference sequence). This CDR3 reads CASSFGTDTQYF. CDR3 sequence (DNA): TGTGCCAGCAGCTTCGGAACAGATACGCAGTATTTT. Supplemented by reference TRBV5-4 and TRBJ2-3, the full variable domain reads ETGVTQSPTHLIKTRGQQVTLRCSSQSGHNTVSWYQQALGQGPQFIFQYYREEENGRGNFPPRFSGLQFPNYSSELNVNALELDDSALYLCASSFGTDTQYFGPGTRLTVL.

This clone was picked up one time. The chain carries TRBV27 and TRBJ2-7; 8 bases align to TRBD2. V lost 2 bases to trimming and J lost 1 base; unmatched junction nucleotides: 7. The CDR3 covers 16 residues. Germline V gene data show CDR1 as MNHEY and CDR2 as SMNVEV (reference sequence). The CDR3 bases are TGTGCCAGCAGTTTAACGGGAGGGATGATTTCCTACGAGCAGTACTTC. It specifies CASSLTGGMISYEQYF.

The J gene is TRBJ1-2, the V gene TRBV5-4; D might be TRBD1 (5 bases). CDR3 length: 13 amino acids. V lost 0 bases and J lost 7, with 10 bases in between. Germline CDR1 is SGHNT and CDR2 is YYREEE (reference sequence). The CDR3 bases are TGTGCCAGCAGCTTGGGTGGGGGAGGTGGCTACACCTTC. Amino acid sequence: CASSLGGGGGYTF.

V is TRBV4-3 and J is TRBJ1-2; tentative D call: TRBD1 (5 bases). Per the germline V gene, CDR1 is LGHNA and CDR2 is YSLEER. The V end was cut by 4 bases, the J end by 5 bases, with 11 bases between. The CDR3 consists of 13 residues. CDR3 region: CASSLGTSYGYTF. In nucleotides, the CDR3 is TGCGCCAGCAGCCTCGGGACGTCATATGGCTACACCTTC.

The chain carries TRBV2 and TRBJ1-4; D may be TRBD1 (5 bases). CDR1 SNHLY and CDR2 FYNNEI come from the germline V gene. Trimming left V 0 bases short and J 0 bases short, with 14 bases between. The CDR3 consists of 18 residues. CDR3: CASSEALGWGATNEKLFF. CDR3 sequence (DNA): TGTGCCAGCAGTGAAGCGCTTGGTTGGGGGGCAACTAATGAAAAACTGTTTTTT.

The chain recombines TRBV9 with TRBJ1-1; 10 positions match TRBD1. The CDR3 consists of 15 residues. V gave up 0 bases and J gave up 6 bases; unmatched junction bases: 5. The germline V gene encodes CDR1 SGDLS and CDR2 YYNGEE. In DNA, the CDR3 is TGTGCCAGCAGCGTAGGGACAGGGGGGTGGCCTGAAGCTTTCTTT. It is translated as CASSVGTGGWPEAFF.

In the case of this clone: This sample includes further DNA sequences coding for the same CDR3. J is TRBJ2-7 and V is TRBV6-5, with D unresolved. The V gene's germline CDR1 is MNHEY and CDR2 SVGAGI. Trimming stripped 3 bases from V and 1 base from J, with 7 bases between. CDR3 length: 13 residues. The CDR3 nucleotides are TGTGCCAGCAGTTATAGTAGTTCCTACGAGCAGTACTTC. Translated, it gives CASSYSSSYEQYF.

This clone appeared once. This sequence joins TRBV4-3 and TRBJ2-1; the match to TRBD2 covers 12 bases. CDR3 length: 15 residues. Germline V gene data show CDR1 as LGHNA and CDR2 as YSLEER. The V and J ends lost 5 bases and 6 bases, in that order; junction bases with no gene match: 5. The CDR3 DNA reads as TGCGCCAGCAGCAAACTAGCGGGAGGAGTCAATGAGCAGTTCTTC. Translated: CASSKLAGGVNEQFF.

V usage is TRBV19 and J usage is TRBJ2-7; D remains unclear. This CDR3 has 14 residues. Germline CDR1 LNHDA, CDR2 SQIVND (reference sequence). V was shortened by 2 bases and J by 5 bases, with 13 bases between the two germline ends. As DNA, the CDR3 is TGTGCCAGTAGTATAAGATCAGGCACCCACGAGCAGTACTTC. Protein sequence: CASSIRSGTHEQYF.

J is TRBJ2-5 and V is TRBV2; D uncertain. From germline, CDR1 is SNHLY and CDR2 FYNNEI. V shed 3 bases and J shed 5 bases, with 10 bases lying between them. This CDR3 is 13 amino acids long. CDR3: CASSDSPLETQYF. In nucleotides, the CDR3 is TGTGCCAGCAGTGATAGTCCCCTGGAGACCCAGTACTTC.

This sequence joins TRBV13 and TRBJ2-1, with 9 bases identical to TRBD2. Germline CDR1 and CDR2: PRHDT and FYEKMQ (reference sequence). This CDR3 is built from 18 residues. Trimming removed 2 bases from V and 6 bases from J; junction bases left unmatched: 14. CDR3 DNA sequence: TGTGCCAGCAGCTTATTAATGGCGGGGGGGCCGTCTGGCAATGAGCAGTTCTTC. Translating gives CASSLLMAGGPSGNEQFF.

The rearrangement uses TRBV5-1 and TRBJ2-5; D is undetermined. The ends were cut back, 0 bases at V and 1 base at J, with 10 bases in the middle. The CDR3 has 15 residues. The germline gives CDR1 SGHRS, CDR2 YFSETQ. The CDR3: CASSLEARSQETQYF. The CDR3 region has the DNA TGCGCCAGCAGCTTGGAGGCCAGGTCCCAAGAGACCCAGTACTTC.

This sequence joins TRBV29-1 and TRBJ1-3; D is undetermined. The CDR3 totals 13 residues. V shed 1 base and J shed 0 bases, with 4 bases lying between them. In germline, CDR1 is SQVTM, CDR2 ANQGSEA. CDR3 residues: CSVEVLSGNTIYF. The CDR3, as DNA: TGCAGCGTTGAAGTCCTCTCTGGAAACACCATATATTTT.

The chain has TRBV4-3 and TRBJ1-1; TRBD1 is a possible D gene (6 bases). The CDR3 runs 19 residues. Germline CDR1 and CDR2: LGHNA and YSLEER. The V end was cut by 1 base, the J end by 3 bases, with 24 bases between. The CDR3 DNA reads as TGCGCCAGCAGCCAAGGGGTGGTGGCAGGGGTGGCGGTGGACACTGAAGCTTTCTTT. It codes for CASSQGVVAGVAVDTEAFF.

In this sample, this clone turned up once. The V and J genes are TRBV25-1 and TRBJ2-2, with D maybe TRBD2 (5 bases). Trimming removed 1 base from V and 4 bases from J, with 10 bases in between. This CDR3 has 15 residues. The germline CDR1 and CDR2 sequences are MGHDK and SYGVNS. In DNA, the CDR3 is TGTGCCAGCAGTGAATCCCTAGGAGGCACCGGGGAGCTGTTTTTT. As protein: CASSESLGGTGELFF.

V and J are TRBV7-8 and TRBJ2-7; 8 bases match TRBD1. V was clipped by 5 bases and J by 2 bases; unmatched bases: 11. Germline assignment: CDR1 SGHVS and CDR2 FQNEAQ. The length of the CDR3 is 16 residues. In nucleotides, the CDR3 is TGTGCCAGCAGCCCCCCTAGGACAGGGAGAGCCTACGAGCAGTACTTC. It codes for CASSPPRTGRAYEQYF.

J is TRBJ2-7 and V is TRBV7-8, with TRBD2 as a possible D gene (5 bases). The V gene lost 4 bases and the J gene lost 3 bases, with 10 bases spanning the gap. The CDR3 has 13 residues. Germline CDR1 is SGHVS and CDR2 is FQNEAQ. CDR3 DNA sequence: TGTGCCAGCAGCTGGGTCGGAGGCTACGAGCAGTACTTC. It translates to CASSWVGGYEQYF.

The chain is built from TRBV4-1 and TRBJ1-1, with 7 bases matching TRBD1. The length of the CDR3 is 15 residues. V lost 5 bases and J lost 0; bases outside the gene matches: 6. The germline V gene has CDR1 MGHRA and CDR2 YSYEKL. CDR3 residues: CASSEQGSVNTEAFF. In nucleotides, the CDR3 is TGCGCCAGCAGCGAACAGGGGTCCGTGAACACTGAAGCTTTCTTT.

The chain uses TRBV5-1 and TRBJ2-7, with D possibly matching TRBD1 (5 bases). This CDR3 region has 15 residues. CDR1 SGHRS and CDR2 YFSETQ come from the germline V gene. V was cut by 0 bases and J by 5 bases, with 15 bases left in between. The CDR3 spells CASSLEAGLWDEQYF. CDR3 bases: TGCGCCAGCAGCTTGGAGGCAGGGCTCTGGGACGAGCAGTACTTC.